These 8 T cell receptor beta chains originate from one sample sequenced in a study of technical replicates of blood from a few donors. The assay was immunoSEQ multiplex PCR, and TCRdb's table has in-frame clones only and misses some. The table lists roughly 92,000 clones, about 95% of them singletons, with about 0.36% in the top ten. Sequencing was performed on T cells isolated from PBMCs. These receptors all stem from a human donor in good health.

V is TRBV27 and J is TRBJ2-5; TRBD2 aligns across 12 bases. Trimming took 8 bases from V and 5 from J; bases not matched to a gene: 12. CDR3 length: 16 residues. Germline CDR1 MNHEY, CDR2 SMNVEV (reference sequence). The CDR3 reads CASRGLAGGALETQYF. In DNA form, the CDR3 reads TGTGCCAGCCGAGGGCTAGCGGGGGGGGCCCTTGAGACCCAGTACTTC.

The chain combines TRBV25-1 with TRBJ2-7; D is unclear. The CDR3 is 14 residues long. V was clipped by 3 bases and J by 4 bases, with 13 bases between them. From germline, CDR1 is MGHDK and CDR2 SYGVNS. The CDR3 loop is CASSEGLPPYEQYF. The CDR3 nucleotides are TGTGCCAGCAGTGAGGGCCTTCCTCCTTACGAGCAGTACTTC.

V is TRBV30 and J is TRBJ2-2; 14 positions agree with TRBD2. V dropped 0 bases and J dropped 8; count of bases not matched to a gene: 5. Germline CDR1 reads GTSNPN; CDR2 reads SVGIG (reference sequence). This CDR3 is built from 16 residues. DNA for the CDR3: TGTGCCTGGAGTGTAAGGGGGACTAGCGGGAGTGGGGAGCTGTTTTTT. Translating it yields CAWSVRGTSGSGELFF.

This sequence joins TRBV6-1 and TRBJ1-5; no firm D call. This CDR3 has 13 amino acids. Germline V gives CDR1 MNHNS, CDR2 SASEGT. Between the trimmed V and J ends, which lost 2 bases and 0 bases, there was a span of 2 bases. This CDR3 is CASSEHSNQPQHF. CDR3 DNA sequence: TGTGCCAGCAGTGAACATAGCAATCAGCCCCAGCATTTT.

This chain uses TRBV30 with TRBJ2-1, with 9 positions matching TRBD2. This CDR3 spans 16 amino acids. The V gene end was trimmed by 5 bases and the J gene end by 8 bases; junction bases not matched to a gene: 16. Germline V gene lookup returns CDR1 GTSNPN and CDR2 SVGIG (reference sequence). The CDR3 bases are TGTGCCTGGGAAATGGGGACTAGCCTATGGGGGGATGAGCAGTTCTTC. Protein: CAWEMGTSLWGDEQFF.

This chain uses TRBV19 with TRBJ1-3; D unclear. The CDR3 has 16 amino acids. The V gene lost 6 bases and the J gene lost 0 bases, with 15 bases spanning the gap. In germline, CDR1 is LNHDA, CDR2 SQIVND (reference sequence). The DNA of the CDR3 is TGTGCCAGTAGCCCCCCAGAGGGAGACTCTGGAAACACCATATATTTT. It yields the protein CASSPPEGDSGNTIYF.

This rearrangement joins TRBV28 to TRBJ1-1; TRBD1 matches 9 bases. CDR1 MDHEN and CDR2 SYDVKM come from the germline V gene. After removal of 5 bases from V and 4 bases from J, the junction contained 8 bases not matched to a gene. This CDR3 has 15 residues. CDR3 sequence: CASSTRTGERTEAFF. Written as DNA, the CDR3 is TGTGCCAGCAGTACCCGGACAGGGGAGCGCACTGAAGCTTTCTTT.

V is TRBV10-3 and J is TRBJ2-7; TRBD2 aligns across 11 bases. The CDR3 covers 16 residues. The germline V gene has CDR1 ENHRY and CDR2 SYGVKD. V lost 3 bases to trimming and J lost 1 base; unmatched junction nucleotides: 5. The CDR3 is CAISELAGARSYEQYF. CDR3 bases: TGTGCCATCAGTGAACTAGCGGGAGCAAGGTCCTACGAGCAGTACTTC.